The rows below give T cell receptor beta chains drawn from one sample of a study of T-cell memory formation after mild COVID-19. In TCRdb, the 5' RACE reads were re-called with MiXCR into one record per CDR3 protein. The top ten clones hold around 23% of a sample with 250,000 to 300,000 distinct CDR3 sequences, around 15% of them seen once. Material: PBMCs or a T cell subset sorted from them (not recorded which). These receptors all come from a young man who had mild COVID-19 (a few samples of this study predate the infection). Cell type and time point are not known. Each CDR3 is given without its conserved first and last residue.

cdr3_length v_call cdr3_aa
13 TRBV6-5 ASSYSVQGAREQY
16 TRBV30 AWSPPFGARIVRYGYT
14 TRBV19 ASSIGGSSSYNEQF
11 TRBV6-2/TRBV6-3 ASSPLLNSPLH
14 TRBV12-3/TRBV12-4 ASSLTLAGGSETQY
13 TRBV5-1 ASSLVRGMGEKLF
15 TRBV4-1 ASSLVPGQGPNTEAF
13 TRBV10-3 AIKGQGAWNSPLH
15 TRBV5-1 ASSLVLTGGGTDTQY
14 TRBV5-5 ASSLARTGWQETQY
10 TRBV12-3/TRBV12-4 ASSGTPVGYT
17 TRBV20-1 SAKIDRVYGYWDQETQY
12 TRBV23-1 ASKRIPGNEKLF
14 TRBV5-1 ASSLEGLGYNSPLH
11 TRBV12-3/TRBV12-4 ASSRTRYTEAF
12 TRBV5-1 ASKTLSSTDTQY
12 TRBV12-3/TRBV12-4 ASSLSDLLYGYT
13 TRBV15 ATSSGGAPYNEQF
13 TRBV27 ASSLWAGQGGELF
14 TRBV18 ASSPQGVVQTGELF
11 TRBV20-1 SARDREYEKLF
12 TRBV30 AWSGLALTDTQY
12 TRBV7-2 ASSLEWADTEAF
15 TRBV12-5 ASGLTTGVYSGNTIY
14 TRBV5-1 ASSLENRGRADTQY
12 TRBV6-5 ASSPGGHNSPLH
14 TRBV7-2 ASSFRFRFITDTQY
14 TRBV12-5 ASGTRLAGNQETQY
11 TRBV20-1 SASKQGERPQH
12 TRBV5-4 ASSRQGSVETQY
15 TRBV11-2 ASSLGETSGDQETQY
11 TRBV5-6 ASSLAGIGEQF